The TCR beta chain under discussion was sequenced for a study of blood T cell repertoires in COVID-19. The study drew participants aged about 18 to 95 years from approximately 23 US areas. Methods used by the authors: Amplification with reference gene primers provided the estimates of nucleated cell counts. Profiling relied on immunoSEQ multiplex PCR, and the TCRdb table lists in-frame clones only, not all of them. From that table come the V and J calls and clone size; the DNA was used to work out D and trimming. Of about 190,000 clones detected, roughly 80% appear once; the ten largest clones hold 3.2%. About this clone: The sample holds other DNA sequences that translate to the same CDR3.

The source is a woman aged 25 to 39 who had recovered from COVID-19. The sequencing sample was made of PBMCs or T cells enriched from blood (not recorded which).

The CDR3 loop reads CASSPRTGGNEKLFF. In DNA form, the CDR3 reads TGTGCCAGCTCACCACGGACAGGGGGTAATGAAAAACTGTTTTTT. V is TRBV18 and J is TRBJ1-4; 10 bases are a match to TRBD1. In germline, CDR1 is KGHSH, CDR2 LQKENI. This CDR3 spans 15 amino acids. The ends lost 1 base at V and 4 bases at J; junction bases unmatched: 0.